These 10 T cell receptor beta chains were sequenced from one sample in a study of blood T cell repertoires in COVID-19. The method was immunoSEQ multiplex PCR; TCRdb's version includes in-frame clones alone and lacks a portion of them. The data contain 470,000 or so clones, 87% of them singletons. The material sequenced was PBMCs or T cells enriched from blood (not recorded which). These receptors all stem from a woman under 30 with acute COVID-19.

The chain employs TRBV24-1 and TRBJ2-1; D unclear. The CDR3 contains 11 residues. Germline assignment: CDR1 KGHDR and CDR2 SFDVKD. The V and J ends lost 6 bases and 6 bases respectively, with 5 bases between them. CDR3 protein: CATSLFNEQFF. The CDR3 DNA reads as TGTGCCACCAGTTTATTCAATGAGCAGTTCTTC.

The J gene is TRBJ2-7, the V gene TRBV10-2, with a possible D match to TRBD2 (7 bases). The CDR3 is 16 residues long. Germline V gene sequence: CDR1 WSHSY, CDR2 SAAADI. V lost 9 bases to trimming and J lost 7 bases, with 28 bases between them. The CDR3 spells CARRENTLRGEGEQYF. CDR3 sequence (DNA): TGCGCCAGAAGAGAGAATACCCTAAGGGGGGAGGGTGAGCAGTACTTC.

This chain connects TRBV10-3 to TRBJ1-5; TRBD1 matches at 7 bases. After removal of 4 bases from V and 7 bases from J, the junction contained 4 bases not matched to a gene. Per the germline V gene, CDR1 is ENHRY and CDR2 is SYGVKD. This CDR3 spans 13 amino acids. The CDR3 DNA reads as TGTGCCATCAGTGTCGAGGGGGCGCAGCCCCAGCATTTT. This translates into CAISVEGAQPQHF.

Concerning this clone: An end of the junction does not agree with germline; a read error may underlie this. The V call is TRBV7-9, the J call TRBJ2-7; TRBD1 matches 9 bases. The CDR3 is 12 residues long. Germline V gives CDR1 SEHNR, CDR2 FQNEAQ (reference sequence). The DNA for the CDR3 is TGTGCCAGCAGCCCAGTACGGGGACAGGGTAACTTC. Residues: CASSPVRGQGNF. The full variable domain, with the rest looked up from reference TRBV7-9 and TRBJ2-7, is DTGVSQNPRHKITKRGQNVTFRCDPISEHNRLYWYRQTLGQGPEFLTYFQNEAQLEKSRLLSDRFSAERPKGSFSTLEIQRTEQGDSAMYLCASSPVRGQGNFGPGTRLTVT.

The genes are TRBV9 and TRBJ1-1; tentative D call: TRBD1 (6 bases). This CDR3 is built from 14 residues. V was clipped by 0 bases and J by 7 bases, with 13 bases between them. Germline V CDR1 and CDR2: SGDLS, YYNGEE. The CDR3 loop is CASSVEGVGIEAFF. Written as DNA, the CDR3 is TGTGCCAGCAGCGTAGAGGGGGTCGGGATTGAAGCTTTCTTT.

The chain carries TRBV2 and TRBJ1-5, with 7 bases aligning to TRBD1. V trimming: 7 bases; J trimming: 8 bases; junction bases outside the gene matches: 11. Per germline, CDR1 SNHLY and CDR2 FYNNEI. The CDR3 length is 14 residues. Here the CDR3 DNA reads TGTGCCAGCACCATCCTAGGGGGCCTAGAGCCCCAGCATTTT. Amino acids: CASTILGGLEPQHF.

CDR3 sequence reads: CASSELAGFTDTQYF. Here the CDR3 DNA reads TGTGCCAGCAGTGAACTAGCGGGGTTCACAGATACGCAGTATTTT. The chain carries TRBV6-1 and TRBJ2-3; 9 nucleotides match TRBD2. The ends lost 2 bases at V and 2 bases at J; junction bases unmatched: 2. From germline, CDR1 is MNHNS and CDR2 SASEGT. The CDR3 length is 15 residues.

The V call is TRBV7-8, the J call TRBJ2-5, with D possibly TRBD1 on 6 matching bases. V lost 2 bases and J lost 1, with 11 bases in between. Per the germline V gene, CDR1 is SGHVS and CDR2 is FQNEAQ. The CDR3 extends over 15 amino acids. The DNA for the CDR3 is TGTGCCAGCAGCTTAAATGAGGGGGTCCAAGAGACCCAGTACTTC. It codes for CASSLNEGVQETQYF. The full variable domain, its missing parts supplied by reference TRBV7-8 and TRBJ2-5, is GAGVSQSPRYKVAKRGQDVALRCDPISGHVSLFWYQQALGQGPEFLTYFQNEAQLDKSGLPSDRFFAERPEGSVSTLKIQRTQQEDSAVYLCASSLNEGVQETQYFGPGTRLLVL.

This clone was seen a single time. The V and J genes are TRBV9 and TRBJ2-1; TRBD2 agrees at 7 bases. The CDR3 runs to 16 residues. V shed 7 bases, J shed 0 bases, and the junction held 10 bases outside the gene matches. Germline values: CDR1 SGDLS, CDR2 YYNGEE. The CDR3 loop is CASGSSGKSSYNEQFF. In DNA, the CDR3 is TGTGCCAGCGGCTCCAGCGGGAAGAGCTCCTACAATGAGCAGTTCTTC.

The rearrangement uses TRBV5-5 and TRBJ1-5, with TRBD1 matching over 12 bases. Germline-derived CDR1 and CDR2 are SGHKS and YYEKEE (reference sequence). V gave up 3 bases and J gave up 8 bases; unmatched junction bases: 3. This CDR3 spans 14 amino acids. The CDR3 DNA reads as TGTGCCAGCAGCTGGGGACAGGGGGCGGAGCCCCAGCATTTT. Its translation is CASSWGQGAEPQHF.